These 31 T cell receptor beta chains were sequenced from one sample in a study of beta chain features in type 1 diabetes. Study outcomes and limitations: Among patients with Type 1 diabetes, TCRB CDR3s were moderately but significantly shorter in every one of the four CD4+ subsets.

No antigen has been assigned to these receptors. Isolated RNA was reverse transcribed in full, so expressed TCRB transcripts were sequenced. The data were produced by immunoSEQ multiplex PCR, yet TCRdb's version contains in-frame clones alone and is incomplete. The data contain about 340,000 clones, approximately 9.7% of them singletons. Sequenced material: central memory CD4+ T cells from blood. Receptors originate from a man aged 25 to 45 with type 1 diabetes.

A few counts support this clone. V and J are TRBV5-1 and TRBJ1-5; D gene uncertain. The CDR3 has 13 residues. Trimming cost V 3 bases and J 0 bases, with 4 bases left between them. Germline V CDR1 and CDR2: SGHRS, YFSETQ. The CDR3 spells CASSWDSNQPQHF. The CDR3 DNA reads as TGCGCCAGCAGCTGGGATAGCAATCAGCCCCAGCATTTT.

Only a few counts were recorded for this clone. This chain links TRBV9 with TRBJ2-2; D gene unclear. The CDR3 has 16 amino acids. V lost 0 bases to trimming and J lost 6 bases, with 15 bases between them. Looked up from germline, CDR1 is SGDLS and CDR2 is YYNGEE. In DNA, the CDR3 is TGTGCCAGCAGCGTAGCTGGAACGGCTAAGGCCGGGGAGCTGTTTTTT. It encodes CASSVAGTAKAGELFF.

This chain connects TRBV5-4 to TRBJ2-7; D is possibly TRBD2 (5 bases). Germline assignment: CDR1 SGHNT and CDR2 YYREEE (reference sequence). This CDR3 is built from 15 residues. Trimming shortened V by 6 bases and J by 0 bases, and 16 bases separated the two germline ends. The DNA of the CDR3 is TGTGCCAGCACAACATCACTGACTACCTCCTACGAGCAGTACTTC. This sequence encodes CASTTSLTTSYEQYF.

This clone was found a few times. The chain links TRBV29-1 to TRBJ2-3; D might be TRBD2 (6 bases). The CDR3 extends over 14 amino acids. CDR1 SQVTM and CDR2 ANQGSEA come from the germline V gene. Trimming took 2 bases from V and 2 from J, leaving 11 bases between them. CDR3 DNA: TGCAGCGTTGAAACTAGCAGAAACACAGATACGCAGTATTTT. Its protein product is CSVETSRNTDTQYF.

This clone has a handful of counts. The rearrangement joins TRBV29-1 to TRBJ2-7; possible D gene TRBD1, 6 bases. Germline V lookup: CDR1 SQVTM, CDR2 ANQGSEA. The CDR3 has 15 residues. Trimming pared 3 bases from V and 0 bases from J, leaving 15 bases between. In DNA, the CDR3 is TGCAGCGTTGACACGGACAGCAGAAGCTCCTACGAGCAGTACTTC. Translating it yields CSVDTDSRSSYEQYF.

The chain combines TRBV5-6 with TRBJ2-2, with no clear D. CDR1 and CDR2 from the germline V gene are SGHDT and YYEEEE. V shed 4 bases and J shed 7 bases, with 11 bases lying between them. This CDR3 is 13 amino acids long. This CDR3 reads CASSGWWGGELFF. The CDR3 DNA reads TGTGCCAGCAGCGGATGGTGGGGCGGGGAGCTGTTTTTT.

This clone turned up a few times. J is TRBJ2-6 and V is TRBV5-1; a weak D match, TRBD2 (5 bases). Germline values: CDR1 SGHRS, CDR2 YFSETQ. V lost 0 bases to trimming and J lost 2 bases, with 9 bases between them. The CDR3 contains 16 residues. CDR3 residues: CASSLAEGAGANVLTF. DNA of the CDR3: TGCGCCAGCAGCTTGGCCGAGGGAGCTGGGGCCAACGTCCTGACTTTC.

This clone was detected only a few times. The CDR3: CASSLGGGGNQPQHF. The DNA for the CDR3 is TGTGCCAGCAGCTTAGGGGGCGGGGGCAATCAGCCCCAGCATTTT. J is TRBJ1-5 and V is TRBV7-6, with a possible D match to TRBD1 (5 bases). Germline V lookup: CDR1 SGHVS, CDR2 FNYEAQ. V was pared by 1 base and J by 2 bases, with 9 bases between. The CDR3 has 15 amino acids.

This clone was counted between two and nine times. V and J are TRBV30 and TRBJ1-6; maybe TRBD1 (6 bases). Trimming shortened V by 3 bases and J by 5 bases, and 11 bases separated the two germline ends. Germline V gene lookup returns CDR1 GTSNPN and CDR2 SVGIG (reference sequence). This CDR3 has 14 residues. The CDR3: CAWRGGLNNSPLHF. In DNA, the CDR3 is TGTGCCTGGAGGGGGGGGCTCAATAATTCACCCCTCCACTTT.

This rearrangement joins TRBV30 to TRBJ2-5, with D maybe TRBD1 (7 bases). Germline-derived CDR1 and CDR2 are GTSNPN and SVGIG (reference sequence). The V end was cut by 2 bases, the J end by 2 bases, with 12 bases between. This CDR3 contains 14 residues. The CDR3 reads CAWSHSGGQETQYF. In nucleotides, the CDR3 is TGTGCCTGGAGTCATTCAGGGGGGCAAGAGACCCAGTACTTC.

This clone was seen ten or more times. The chain uses TRBV28 and TRBJ1-1; 9 nucleotides line up with TRBD1. Germline values: CDR1 MDHEN, CDR2 SYDVKM. Germline trimming cut 7 bases from V and 6 bases from J; bases unmatched to any gene: 9. This CDR3 is 14 amino acids long. CDR3 in amino acids: CASTRGTGKPEAFF. The CDR3 DNA reads as TGTGCCAGCACCCGAGGGACAGGGAAACCTGAAGCTTTCTTT.

The chain has TRBV7-2 and TRBJ2-5; possibly TRBD2 for D (5 bases). Between the trimmed V and J ends, which lost 1 base and 5 bases, there was a span of 8 bases. The CDR3 loop spans 13 amino acids. Per the germline V gene, CDR1 is SGHTA and CDR2 is FQGNSA. For the CDR3, the DNA is TGTGCCAGCAGCTTAGAACCGGGGGAGACCCAGTACTTC. It translates to CASSLEPGETQYF.

The CDR3 sequence is CASSSGTSRFF. The DNA for the CDR3 is TGTGCCAGCAGTTCCGGGACTAGCAGGTTCTTC. The genes are TRBV6-5 and TRBJ2-1, with 9 nucleotides matching TRBD2. Trimming removed 4 bases from V and 15 bases from J; junction bases left unmatched: 4. The germline CDR1 and CDR2 sequences are MNHEY and SVGAGI. CDR3 length equals 11 residues.

J is TRBJ1-2 and V is TRBV5-6; no definite D call. This CDR3 is 13 amino acids long. Trimming cost V 3 bases and J 4 bases, with 10 bases left between them. Germline values: CDR1 SGHDT, CDR2 YYEEEE. CDR3: CASSSRFPYGYTF. The CDR3 nucleotides are TGTGCCAGCAGCTCGAGATTCCCCTATGGCTACACCTTC.

V is TRBV30 and J is TRBJ2-5, with 13 bases aligning to TRBD2. Germline CDR1 GTSNPN, CDR2 SVGIG (reference sequence). The CDR3 runs 14 residues. V dropped 1 base and J dropped 4; count of bases not matched to a gene: 0. In nucleotides, the CDR3 is TGTGCCTGGAGTGGGACTAGCGGGGGAGAGACCCAGTACTTC. Protein: CAWSGTSGGETQYF.

The V gene is TRBV27, the J gene TRBJ1-2; D remains ambiguous. The germline gives CDR1 MNHEY, CDR2 SMNVEV (reference sequence). V lost 4 bases, J lost 2 bases, and 8 bases lay in between. The CDR3 covers 13 residues. The CDR3 is CASSYRMNYGYTF. The CDR3 bases are TGTGCCAGCAGTTATAGGATGAACTATGGCTACACCTTC.

This clone has just a few counts. The rearrangement joins TRBV27 to TRBJ2-3, with TRBD2 matching over 8 bases. Losses at the gene ends were 4 bases for V and 2 bases for J; bases not matched to a gene: 8. Per the germline V gene, CDR1 is MNHEY and CDR2 is SMNVEV (reference sequence). The CDR3 is made up of 16 amino acids. The CDR3 sequence is CASSWESGGATDTQYF. The CDR3 nucleotides read TGTGCCAGCAGTTGGGAGAGCGGGGGAGCCACAGATACGCAGTATTTT.

In DNA, the CDR3 is TGTGCCAGCGAACCCAATTGGACCGGGGAGCTGTTTTTT. The encoded protein is CASEPNWTGELFF. This sequence joins TRBV28 and TRBJ2-2; D not certain. Germline CDR1 reads MDHEN; CDR2 reads SYDVKM. Trimming pared 8 bases from V and 5 bases from J, leaving 12 bases between. The length of the CDR3 is 13 residues.

The chain recombines TRBV9 with TRBJ2-6; 12 nucleotides match TRBD1. This CDR3 is 18 amino acids long. J was trimmed by 4 bases and V by 3 bases; bases with no gene match: 8. The V gene's germline CDR1 is SGDLS and CDR2 YYNGEE. As DNA, the CDR3 is TGTGCCAGCAGCGCGGGCCGGGACAGGGGGCCAGGGGCCAACGTCCTGACTTTC. It codes for CASSAGRDRGPGANVLTF.

V is TRBV18 and J is TRBJ2-5; TRBD2 matches at 12 bases. The J segment lost 2 bases and the V segment lost 4 bases, leaving 5 bases of the junction unmatched. This CDR3 is 16 amino acids long. Germline V gene sequence: CDR1 KGHSH, CDR2 LQKENI. The CDR3 DNA reads TGTGCCAGCTCACGGTGGACTAGCGGGGCTCAAGAGACCCAGTACTTC. It codes for CASSRWTSGAQETQYF.

The CDR3 is CASSRDTGNTIYF. The CDR3 coding sequence is TGCGCCAGCAGCCGGGACACAGGAAACACCATATATTTT. The J gene is TRBJ1-3, the V gene TRBV4-1; possibly TRBD1 for D (6 bases). In germline, CDR1 is MGHRA, CDR2 YSYEKL. The V gene lost 4 bases and the J gene lost 4 bases, with 8 bases spanning the gap. The CDR3 loop spans 13 amino acids.

This clone was picked up a small number of times. The rearrangement joins TRBV5-1 to TRBJ2-2; no reliable D call. Looked up from germline, CDR1 is SGHRS and CDR2 is YFSETQ. V dropped 1 base and J dropped 3 bases, with 4 bases sitting between them. CDR3 length equals 13 residues. The CDR3 loop is CASSLPDTGELFF. The CDR3 region has the DNA TGCGCCAGCAGCTTGCCGGACACCGGGGAGCTGTTTTTT.

There are a few counts of this clone. V usage is TRBV7-2 and J usage is TRBJ2-1; 10 bases match TRBD2. Germline assignment: CDR1 SGHTA and CDR2 FQGNSA. V lost 2 bases to trimming and J lost 6 bases; unmatched junction nucleotides: 7. This CDR3 is 16 amino acids long. Here the CDR3 reads CASSLRRSGGGNEQFF. DNA of the CDR3: TGTGCCAGCAGCTTAAGAAGGAGCGGGGGGGGCAATGAGCAGTTCTTC.

This clone has more than one count but fewer than ten. This chain links TRBV28 with TRBJ2-5, with 8 nucleotides matching TRBD1. Germline V CDR1 and CDR2: MDHEN, SYDVKM. V gave up 5 bases and J gave up 1 base; unmatched junction bases: 6. The CDR3 extends over 15 amino acids. The CDR3 nucleotides are TGTGCCAGCAGTGTGACAGGGGTCCCCCAAGAGACCCAGTACTTC. Translating gives CASSVTGVPQETQYF.

The table lists this clone with many counts. CDR3 residues: CASTLATGRLYNEQFF. In DNA form, the CDR3 reads TGTGCCAGCACCCTCGCGACAGGGCGACTCTACAATGAGCAGTTCTTC. The gene calls are TRBV28 and TRBJ2-1; 7 positions match TRBD1. Looked up from germline, CDR1 is MDHEN and CDR2 is SYDVKM. V trimming: 7 bases; J trimming: 3 bases; junction bases outside the gene matches: 12. The CDR3 length is 16 residues.

The V call is TRBV11-2, the J call TRBJ1-2; TRBD1 agrees at 7 bases. The CDR3 is 13 residues long. Germline CDR1 is SGHAT and CDR2 is FQNNGV. Germline trimming cut 6 bases from V and 5 bases from J; bases unmatched to any gene: 6. DNA of the CDR3: TGTGCCAGCAGTCCGGACAGGAAGTATGGCTACACCTTC. Translated: CASSPDRKYGYTF.

This clone was observed a handful of times. V usage is TRBV7-2 and J usage is TRBJ2-3; 14 bases map to TRBD2. V gave up 5 bases and J gave up 2 bases; unmatched junction bases: 3. The CDR3 runs to 16 residues. Germline CDR1 reads SGHTA; CDR2 reads FQGNSA. For the CDR3, the DNA is TGTGCCAGCAGCCGGACTAGCGGGGGGAACACAGATACGCAGTATTTT. It specifies CASSRTSGGNTDTQYF. The entire variable domain, with the rest obtained from reference TRBV7-2 and TRBJ2-3, is as follows: GAGVSQSPSNKVTEKGKDVELRCDPISGHTALYWYRQSLGQGLEFLIYFQGNSAPDKSGLPSDRFSAERTGGSVSTLTIQRTQQEDSAVYLCASSRTSGGNTDTQYFGPGTRLTVL.

This chain links TRBV10-3 with TRBJ1-2; 7 nucleotides align to TRBD1. This CDR3 contains 16 residues. Germline CDR1 ENHRY, CDR2 SYGVKD. Trimming at V came to 0 bases and at J to 3 bases, leaving 7 bases not matched to a gene. CDR3 DNA: TGTGCCATCAGTGAGTCCAGGGGACAGCACGACTATGGCTACACCTTC. Its translation is CAISESRGQHDYGYTF.

This chain uses TRBV5-1 with TRBJ2-3, with 7 bases identical to TRBD1. Looked up from germline, CDR1 is SGHRS and CDR2 is YFSETQ. J gave up 1 base and V 4 bases, and 9 bases lay outside the gene matches. This CDR3 spans 16 amino acids. The CDR3 here is CASSAPKGAGTDTQYF. The DNA of the CDR3 is TGCGCCAGCAGCGCCCCGAAGGGGGCCGGCACAGATACGCAGTATTTT.

The chain recombines TRBV29-1 with TRBJ2-5, with TRBD2 identical over 12 bases. In germline, CDR1 is SQVTM, CDR2 ANQGSEA. CDR3 length: 14 residues. With V trimmed by 6 bases and J by 5 bases, 7 bases remained unmatched. This CDR3 reads CSVGLAGMEETQYF. DNA of the CDR3: TGCAGCGTAGGACTAGCGGGGATGGAGGAGACCCAGTACTTC. The variable domain in full, with the rest retrieved from reference TRBV29-1 and TRBJ2-5, is SAVISQKPSRDICQRGTSLTIQCQVDSQVTMMFWYRQQPGQSLTLIATANQGSEATYESGFVIDKFPISRPNLTFSTLTVSNMSPEDSSIYLCSVGLAGMEETQYFGPGTRLLVL.

V usage is TRBV9 and J usage is TRBJ2-5; the match to TRBD2 covers 9 bases. V was pared by 5 bases and J by 4 bases, with 9 bases of the junction left unmatched. CDR3 length equals 15 residues. Per the germline V gene, CDR1 is SGDLS and CDR2 is YYNGEE. The CDR3 spells CASSSLAGSGETQYF. Here the CDR3 DNA reads TGTGCCAGCAGTTCTCTAGCGGGGAGTGGAGAGACCCAGTACTTC.